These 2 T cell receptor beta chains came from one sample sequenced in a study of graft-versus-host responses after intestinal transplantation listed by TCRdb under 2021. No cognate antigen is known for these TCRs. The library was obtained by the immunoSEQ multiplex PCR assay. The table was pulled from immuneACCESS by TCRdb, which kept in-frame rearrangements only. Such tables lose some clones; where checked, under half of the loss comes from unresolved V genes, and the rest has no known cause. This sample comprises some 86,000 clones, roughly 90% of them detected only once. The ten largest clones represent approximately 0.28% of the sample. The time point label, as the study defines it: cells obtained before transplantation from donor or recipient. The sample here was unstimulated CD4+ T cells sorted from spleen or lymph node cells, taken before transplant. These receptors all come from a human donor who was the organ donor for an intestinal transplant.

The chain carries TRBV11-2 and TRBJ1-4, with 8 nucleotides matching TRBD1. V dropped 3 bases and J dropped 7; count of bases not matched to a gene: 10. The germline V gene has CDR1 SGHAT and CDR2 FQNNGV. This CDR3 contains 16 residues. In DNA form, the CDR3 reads TGTGCCAGCAGCTTGGGGACAGGCCGGACAGGTGAAAAACTGTTTTTT. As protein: CASSLGTGRTGEKLFF.

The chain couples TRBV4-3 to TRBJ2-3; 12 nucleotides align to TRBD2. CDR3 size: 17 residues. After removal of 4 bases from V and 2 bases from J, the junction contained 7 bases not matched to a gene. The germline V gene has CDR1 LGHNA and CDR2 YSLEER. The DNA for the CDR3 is TGCGCCAGCAGCCGAAGACTAGCGGGAGTTACCACAGATACGCAGTATTTT. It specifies CASSRRLAGVTTDTQYF.